Detailed here is one T cell receptor (beta chain). The antigen remains undetermined. This sample stems from a study of T cell responses to AZD1222 COVID-19 vaccine. Analysis merged second doses at about 4 or about 12 weeks. Profiled with immunoSEQ multiplex PCR; TCRdb holds only in-frame clones, not every one. The table shows roughly 110,000 clones, with roughly 87% occurring only once. Germline trimming cut 5 bases from V and 11 bases from J; bases unmatched to any gene: 7. Germline values: CDR1 SGHTA, CDR2 FQGNSA. CDR3 length: 12 residues. General study points: Epitopes outside B.1.351 and B.1.1.7 mutated regions reportedly drew nearly half of spike TCRs. Most donors were white British, females outnumbered males, and clonal diversity was possibly underestimated. Rises in breadth and depth of Spike-specific TCRs came after two AZD1222 doses.

The source is an adult who received the AZD1222 COVID-19 vaccine. This chain connects TRBV7-2 to TRBJ1-1; 8 bases match TRBD1. The sample was peripheral blood, taken 28 days after the second AZD1222 dose. The CDR3 protein is CASSPRTGRAFF. The CDR3 coding sequence is TGTGCCAGCAGCCCTCGGACAGGGCGGGCTTTCTTT.